This TCR beta chain was retrieved from a study of technical replicates of blood from several donors. TCRdb keeps only in-frame clones here, not all; method: immunoSEQ multiplex PCR. Among 60,000 to 75,000 clones listed, about 83% were seen once. This sequence was found in a human donor in good health. Some clones in this sample may be carry-over from other donors' samples. The sequencing sample was made of PBMCs.

The CDR3 coding sequence is TGTGCCAGCCGCCCGGAGCCAGACACTGAAGCTTTCTTT. Translating it yields CASRPEPDTEAFF. The rearrangement joins TRBV2 to TRBJ1-1; D is unresolved. V dropped 8 bases and J dropped 3 bases, with 13 bases sitting between them. The CDR3 spans 13 residues. Per germline, CDR1 SNHLY and CDR2 FYNNEI.